Listed below are T cell receptor beta chains from one sample, sequenced in a study of T cells after yellow fever vaccination. MiXCR was run by TCRdb on the 5' RACE reads, yielding one entry per CDR3 protein. The sample has a few hundred thousand distinct CDR3 sequences, 17% seen once. Sequences were derived from PBMCs, sampled 4 to 6 days after the first yellow fever vaccination. The receptors were sampled from a man between 18 and 35 years old who received the YFV17D yellow fever vaccine. Both conserved end residues are part of each CDR3. The D gene is left open where the match is weak. Only part of the rows carry a size: once, few, many, or a class if the clone is expanded.

j_call v_call d_call clone_size cdr3_aa cdr3_nt
TRBJ2-3 TRBV6-5 TRBD2 . CASSYSGTSGGDTQYF TGTGCCAGCAGTTACTCCGGGACTAGCGGGGGGGATACGCAGTATTTT
TRBJ1-5 TRBV20-1 . few CSASGEGSNQPQHF TGCAGTGCCTCGGGGGAGGGAAGCAATCAGCCCCAGCATTTT
TRBJ2-1 TRBV7-2 . few CASSLAPGSRGYNEQFF TGTGCCAGCAGCTTAGCCCCGGGTAGCCGAGGCTACAATGAGCAGTTCTTC
TRBJ2-1 TRBV4-3 . . CASSPTRSDSYNEQFF TGCGCCAGCAGCCCGACAAGGAGTGACTCCTACAATGAGCAGTTCTTC
TRBJ1-5 TRBV15 . . CATSRDKVQPQHF TGTGCCACCAGCAGAGATAAGGTCCAGCCCCAGCATTTT
TRBJ2-1 TRBV5-4 TRBD1 . CASSFMTGGKWNEQFF TGTGCCAGCAGCTTTATGACAGGGGGCAAGTGGAATGAGCAGTTCTTC
TRBJ2-2 TRBV6-1 . few CASKGETLSTGELFF TGTGCCAGCAAGGGAGAGACCCTAAGCACCGGGGAGCTGTTTTTT
TRBJ2-7 TRBV10-3 . few CAISELAEQYF TGTGCCATCAGTGAGTTAGCGGAGCAGTACTTC
TRBJ2-4 TRBV6-1 . . CASRTNRVGVKNIQYF TGTGCCAGCAGAACGAACAGGGTGGGGGTCAAAAACATTCAGTACTTC
TRBJ2-5 TRBV15 TRBD1 . CAASRDRREETQYF TGTGCCGCCTCCCGGGACAGGAGAGAAGAGACCCAGTACTTC
TRBJ1-1 TRBV20-1 . . CSARGDRGDGTEAFF TGCAGTGCTAGAGGGGACCGCGGGGATGGGACTGAAGCTTTCTTT
TRBJ2-5 TRBV12-3/TRBV12-4 TRBD1 . CASSPTGVPETQYF TGTGCCAGCAGCCCGACAGGGGTACCAGAGACCCAGTACTTC
TRBJ1-1 TRBV6-5 TRBD1 few CASSYGQAGGRAFF TGTGCCAGCAGTTACGGACAGGCTGGGGGAAGAGCTTTCTTT
TRBJ1-6 TRBV2 . . CASSVARASPLHF TGTGCCAGCAGTGTGGCTAGGGCTTCACCCCTCCACTTT
TRBJ1-6 TRBV6-5 . few CASSYSFGRTGGDSPLHF TGTGCCAGCAGTTACTCGTTTGGTCGGACGGGAGGGGATTCACCCCTCCACTTT
TRBJ2-1 TRBV5-1 TRBD2 . CASSISGGAAIQFF TGCGCCAGCAGCATTAGCGGGGGGGCAGCGATACAGTTCTTC
TRBJ1-4 TRBV6-1 . . CASNTNSAKGEKLFF TGTGCCAGCAACACTAACTCAGCTAAAGGCGAAAAACTGTTTTTT
TRBJ2-4 TRBV11-2 . . CASSSAVGQFNIQYF TGTGCCAGCAGCTCCGCGGTGGGCCAATTTAACATTCAGTACTTC
TRBJ2-3 TRBV24-1 . few CATSDPGGTDTQYF TGTGCCACCAGTGATCCGGGGGGCACAGATACGCAGTATTTT
TRBJ2-5 TRBV5-1 TRBD2 . CASSSLAGGQTQYF TGCGCCAGCAGCTCACTAGCGGGGGGGCAGACCCAGTACTTC
TRBJ1-1 TRBV28 TRBD1 . CASGPGTVNTEAFF TGTGCCAGCGGACCCGGGACAGTCAACACTGAAGCTTTCTTT
TRBJ1-5 TRBV18 . . CASSPLGTNQPQHF TGTGCCAGCTCACCGCTAGGGACCAATCAGCCCCAGCATTTT
TRBJ2-7 TRBV29-1 TRBD1 few CSVRRNRGYEQYF TGCAGCGTTCGTCGGAACAGGGGCTACGAGCAGTACTTC
TRBJ2-1 TRBV7-2 . few CASSLRSAPYNEQFF TGTGCCAGCAGCCTTCGGTCAGCCCCCTACAATGAGCAGTTCTTC
TRBJ2-5 TRBV20-1 . . CSAILVETQYF TGCAGTGCTATACTCGTTGAGACCCAGTACTTC
TRBJ2-1 TRBV19 . many CASSVGGYNEQFF TGTGCCAGTAGTGTTGGAGGGTACAATGAGCAGTTCTTC
TRBJ2-4 TRBV7-8 . few CASSLDRMENIQYF TGTGCCAGCAGCTTAGACAGGATGGAAAACATTCAGTACTTC
TRBJ2-1 TRBV19 . . CASSMILARNSYNEQFF TGTGCCAGTAGTATGATCTTGGCGAGGAACTCCTACAATGAGCAGTTCTTC
TRBJ1-2 TRBV6-1 TRBD1 many CASSPRTGAAYGYTF TGTGCCAGCAGTCCGAGGACAGGGGCAGCCTATGGCTACACCTTC
TRBJ2-2 TRBV12-5 . . CASGARDLGFTGELFF TGTGCTAGTGGTGCTCGGGATCTAGGCTTCACCGGGGAGCTGTTTTTT
TRBJ2-3 TRBV5-6 . many CASSLGPPEDWGTDTQYF TGTGCCAGCAGCTTGGGTCCCCCCGAGGACTGGGGCACAGATACGCAGTATTTT
TRBJ2-5 TRBV5-5 . . CASRPAAVGETQYF TGTGCCAGCAGACCCGCAGCCGTGGGTGAGACCCAGTACTTC
TRBJ2-7 TRBV18 . . CASSLQRRYEEQYF TGTGCCAGCTCACTGCAGAGAAGATACGAAGAGCAGTACTTC
TRBJ1-5 TRBV18 . few CASSYGAASNQPQHF TGTGCCAGCTCTTATGGGGCAGCTAGCAATCAGCCCCAGCATTTT
TRBJ2-3 TRBV18 TRBD2 . CASSPVAGGRRLTDTQYF TGTGCCAGCTCACCCGTAGCGGGGGGCCGGCGGCTGACAGATACGCAGTATTTT
TRBJ2-7 TRBV4-3 . many CASSTLSYEQYF TGCGCCAGCAGCACCCTCTCCTACGAGCAGTACTTC
TRBJ2-7 TRBV7-2 TRBD2 many CASSLAPLAGGPYEQYF TGTGCCAGCAGCTTAGCTCCCCTAGCGGGGGGTCCCTACGAGCAGTACTTC
TRBJ2-5 TRBV4-2 . . CASSPSPTETQYF TGTGCCAGCAGCCCCTCCCCGACAGAGACCCAGTACTTC
TRBJ2-4 TRBV10-3 . many CAISESREDKNIQYF TGTGCCATCAGTGAGTCGAGGGAGGACAAAAACATTCAGTACTTC
TRBJ2-3 TRBV4-1 . . CASSQELPHTDTQYF TGCGCCAGCAGCCAAGAACTCCCCCACACAGATACGCAGTATTTT
TRBJ1-2 TRBV20-1 . . CSARVETSYGYTF TGCAGTGCTAGAGTCGAGACAAGCTATGGCTACACCTTC
TRBJ2-7 TRBV12-3/TRBV12-4 . . CTSRPTSGTHSYEQYF TGTACCAGCAGACCCACCTCCGGGACACACTCCTACGAGCAGTACTTC
TRBJ2-1 TRBV24-1 . few CATSDDGGSYNEQFF TGTGCCACCAGTGATGACGGGGGATCCTACAATGAGCAGTTCTTC
TRBJ1-3 TRBV4-3 . few CASSQDPRGAGNTIYF TGCGCCAGCAGCCAAGATCCTCGCGGGGCTGGAAACACCATATATTTT
TRBJ2-3 TRBV5-1 TRBD2 . CASSLAVAGLSTDTQYF TGCGCCAGCAGCTTGGCGGTAGCGGGGCTAAGCACAGATACGCAGTATTTT